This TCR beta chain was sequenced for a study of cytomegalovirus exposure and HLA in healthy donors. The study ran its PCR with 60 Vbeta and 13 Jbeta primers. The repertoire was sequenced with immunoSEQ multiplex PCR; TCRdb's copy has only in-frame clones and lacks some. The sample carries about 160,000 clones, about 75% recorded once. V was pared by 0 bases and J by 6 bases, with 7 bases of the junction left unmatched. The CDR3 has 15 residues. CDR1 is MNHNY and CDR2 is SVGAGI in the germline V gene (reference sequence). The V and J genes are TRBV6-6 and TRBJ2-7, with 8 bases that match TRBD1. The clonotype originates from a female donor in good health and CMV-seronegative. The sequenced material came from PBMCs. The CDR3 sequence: CASSYSRDRRIEQYF. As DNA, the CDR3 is TGTGCCAGCAGTTACTCGAGGGACAGGAGAATCGAGCAGTACTTC.